The next 20 T cell receptor beta chains were all read from a single sample in a study of cytomegalovirus exposure and HLA in healthy donors. PCR involved 60 Vbeta and 13 Jbeta primers. Sequenced by immunoSEQ multiplex PCR; TCRdb stores in-frame clones only, minus some. Of 110,000 or so clones listed, approximately 80% were seen once; the top ten hold about 4.9%. Sequenced sample: PBMCs. Receptors originate from a man aged 50-60 years in good health and CMV-seropositive.

V and J are TRBV7-7 and TRBJ2-1, with 10 bases that match TRBD2. In germline, CDR1 is SSHAT, CDR2 FNYEAQ (reference sequence). The CDR3 spans 15 residues. J lost 0 bases, V lost 5 bases, and 1 base had no gene match. The CDR3 DNA sequence: TGTGCCAGCAGCCCTAGCGGGAGCTCCTACAATGAGCAGTTCTTC. Residues: CASSPSGSSYNEQFF.

The V call is TRBV5-5, the J call TRBJ2-1; 10 nucleotides match TRBD2. Germline CDR1 and CDR2: SGHKS and YYEKEE (reference sequence). V shed 4 bases, J shed 2 bases, and the junction held 6 bases outside the gene matches. The length of the CDR3 is 16 residues. Here the CDR3 DNA reads TGTGCCAGCAGCGGCTTGCTAGCGGGGGCCTACAATGAGCAGTTCTTC. As protein: CASSGLLAGAYNEQFF. Full variable domain (remainder filled in from reference TRBV5-5 and TRBJ2-1): DAGVTQSPTHLIKTRGQQVTLRCSPISGHKSVSWYQQVLGQGPQFIFQYYEKEERGRGNFPDRFSARQFPNYSSELNVNALLLGDSALYLCASSGLLAGAYNEQFFGPGTRLTVL.

This clone has more than one count but fewer than ten. CDR3 coding DNA: TGTGCCATCAGCCCCCGGGACAGGGCGTACTATGGCTACACCTTC. The encoded protein is CAISPRDRAYYGYTF. This rearrangement joins TRBV10-3 to TRBJ1-2, with 9 bases identical to TRBD1. CDR1 and CDR2 from the germline V gene are ENHRY and SYGVKD. The CDR3 sequence is 15 residues long. Losses at the gene ends were 6 bases for V and 3 bases for J; bases not matched to a gene: 8.

This chain uses TRBV6-1 with TRBJ2-7; 7 bases line up with TRBD1. J lost 5 bases, V lost 6 bases, and 13 bases had no gene match. Germline values: CDR1 MNHNS, CDR2 SASEGT. This CDR3 spans 15 amino acids. The CDR3 sequence: CASRDTGLRGHEQYF. CDR3 nucleotides: TGTGCCAGCAGGGATACAGGGCTAAGGGGGCACGAGCAGTACTTC.

This chain joins TRBV12-5 and TRBJ2-2, with D perhaps matching TRBD1 (5 bases). Germline V gene lookup returns CDR1 LGHNT and CDR2 FRNRAP. The CDR3 runs to 16 residues. Trimming cost V 0 bases and J 4 bases, with 12 bases left between them. CDR3 nucleotides: TGTGCTAGTGGTTTGGTACCAGGGTTGGGCACCGGGGAGCTGTTTTTT. Its protein is CASGLVPGLGTGELFF.

The genes are TRBV5-1 and TRBJ1-1; 7 bases agree with TRBD1. Germline CDR1 SGHRS, CDR2 YFSETQ. CDR3 size: 13 residues. J was trimmed by 11 bases and V by 5 bases; bases with no gene match: 12. CDR3 sequence: CASSPPTQGVAFF. DNA for the CDR3: TGCGCCAGCAGTCCTCCCACCCAGGGGGTGGCTTTCTTT.

This chain joins TRBV18 and TRBJ1-5; the D is unclear. CDR3 length: 16 amino acids. Per the germline V gene, CDR1 is KGHSH and CDR2 is LQKENI. V was cut by 1 base and J by 6 bases, with 16 bases left in between. The CDR3 here is CASSPREAVVGQPQHF. DNA for the CDR3: TGTGCCAGCTCACCACGCGAGGCAGTCGTGGGTCAGCCCCAGCATTTT.

The chain links TRBV18 to TRBJ1-1; no definite D call. The CDR3 sequence is 13 residues long. The V and J ends lost 3 bases and 11 bases respectively, with 16 bases between them. The V gene's germline CDR1 is KGHSH and CDR2 LQKENI. CDR3 sequence (DNA): TGTGCCAGCTCACCTCCCAGCGGCGGACTGGCTTTCTTT. Amino acids: CASSPPSGGLAFF.

There are a few counts of this clone. Here the CDR3 reads CASSGIQGVNTEAFF. CDR3 in DNA: TGTGCCAGCAGTGGAATCCAGGGGGTGAACACTGAAGCTTTCTTT. J is TRBJ1-1 and V is TRBV6-4; 7 nucleotides agree with TRBD1. The CDR3 contains 15 residues. Germline V gene data show CDR1 as MRHNA and CDR2 as SNTAGT. V trimming: 4 bases; J trimming: 0 bases; junction bases outside the gene matches: 5.

The chain joins TRBV6-5 to TRBJ2-1; D is uncertain. V was pared by 5 bases and J by 5 bases, with 7 bases between. Germline CDR1 MNHEY, CDR2 SVGAGI. This CDR3 region has 12 residues. DNA of the CDR3: TGTGCCAGCAGTGGCAGTGACAATGAGCAGTTCTTC. Its protein product is CASSGSDNEQFF.

The chain has TRBV7-6 and TRBJ2-7; no reliable D call. Germline loops: CDR1 SGHVS, CDR2 FNYEAQ. This CDR3 is 15 amino acids long. Trimming shortened V by 4 bases and J by 5 bases, and 18 bases separated the two germline ends. DNA for the CDR3: TGTGCCAGCAGCTCTGATGGAGCGCTTAGCCACGAGCAGTACTTC. Amino acids: CASSSDGALSHEQYF.

The rearrangement uses TRBV19 and TRBJ2-7, with D possibly matching TRBD1 (6 bases). From germline, CDR1 is LNHDA and CDR2 SQIVND (reference sequence). The length of the CDR3 is 14 residues. The V end was cut by 3 bases, the J end by 4 bases, with 13 bases between. The CDR3 loop reads CASSMMTGGYEQYF. Here the CDR3 DNA reads TGTGCCAGTAGTATGATGACAGGCGGATACGAGCAGTACTTC.

This chain connects TRBV2 to TRBJ2-7, with D possibly matching TRBD1 (6 bases). V lost 2 bases, J lost 5 bases, and 13 bases lay in between. The CDR3 covers 14 residues. CDR1 is SNHLY, CDR2 FYNNEI, per germline. The CDR3 loop reads CASSESQGRHEQYF. The CDR3 nucleotides read TGTGCCAGCAGTGAATCGCAGGGGAGACACGAGCAGTACTTC.

The chain couples TRBV4-3 to TRBJ2-1; TRBD1 matches 7 bases. V dropped 0 bases and J dropped 10; count of bases not matched to a gene: 9. Germline V lookup: CDR1 LGHNA, CDR2 YSLEER. The CDR3 is 15 amino acids. CDR3 bases: TGCGCCAGCAGCCAAGATAGGGTCAGGGGGAACGAGCAGTTCTTC. It specifies CASSQDRVRGNEQFF.

This chain joins TRBV7-9 and TRBJ2-7, with unresolved D. The CDR3 is 12 residues long. Germline CDR1 is SEHNR and CDR2 is FQNEAQ (reference sequence). V lost 5 bases, J lost 0 bases, and 5 bases lay in between. CDR3 DNA sequence: TGTGCCAGCAGCCTCGTCTCCTACGAGCAGTACTTC. Protein product: CASSLVSYEQYF.

The chain recombines TRBV6-1 with TRBJ1-5; D remains ambiguous. CDR1 is MNHNS, CDR2 SASEGT, per germline. Trimming removed 2 bases from V and 2 bases from J, with 13 bases in between. The CDR3 is 16 residues long. The CDR3 coding sequence is TGTGCCAGCAGTGAATTTTCGTCTGCGGGCAATCAGCCCCAGCATTTT. Translating gives CASSEFSSAGNQPQHF.

The chain links TRBV18 to TRBJ2-5; tentatively, D is TRBD1 (5 bases). Germline V gene lookup returns CDR1 KGHSH and CDR2 LQKENI. V gave up 0 bases and J gave up 0 bases, with 11 bases separating them. The CDR3 extends over 16 amino acids. The CDR3 here is CASSPPRAGYQETQYF. In DNA, the CDR3 is TGTGCCAGCTCACCACCTCGGGCAGGGTACCAAGAGACCCAGTACTTC.

This clone has more than one count but fewer than ten. This chain connects TRBV30 to TRBJ2-7, with TRBD1 as a possible D gene (6 bases). This CDR3 is built from 12 residues. The V gene's germline CDR1 is GTSNPN and CDR2 SVGIG (reference sequence). V was shortened by 5 bases and J by 3 bases, with 11 bases between the two germline ends. In DNA form, the CDR3 reads TGTGCCTGGTCAACAGGGAACTACGAGCAGTACTTC. Translated, it gives CAWSTGNYEQYF.

V and J are TRBV10-3 and TRBJ2-7; 11 bases are shared with TRBD2. CDR3 length equals 17 residues. Per the germline V gene, CDR1 is ENHRY and CDR2 is SYGVKD. V shed 3 bases and J 3 bases; nucleotides not matched to a gene: 10. CDR3 sequence (DNA): TGTGCCATCAGTGACTCCCGTAGCGGGAGGGCCCGCTACGAGCAGTACTTC. It translates to CAISDSRSGRARYEQYF.

The chain couples TRBV27 to TRBJ1-3; 8 bases match TRBD1. From germline, CDR1 is MNHEY and CDR2 SMNVEV (reference sequence). V trimming: 6 bases; J trimming: 4 bases; junction bases outside the gene matches: 11. This CDR3 spans 16 amino acids. The CDR3 DNA is TGTGCCAGCAGGTCCCAGGTGACAGGGGCCGGAAACACCATATATTTT. Its protein is CASRSQVTGAGNTIYF.